The 19 T cell receptor beta chains reported below all come from one sample, sequenced in a study of preoperative IRX-2 immunotherapy in early breast cancer. Assay: immunoSEQ multiplex PCR; the TCRdb copy retains only in-frame clones and omits some. Among under 850 clones listed, approximately 79% were seen once. The treatment denotes: preoperative locoregional IRX-2 cytokine immunotherapy. The material was tumor tissue, obtained after IRX-2 immunotherapy. These receptors originate from a human donor with breast cancer.

V usage is TRBV10-2 and J usage is TRBJ1-1; 12 bases line up with TRBD1. J was trimmed by 1 base and V by 2 bases; bases with no gene match: 5. Germline assignment: CDR1 WSHSY and CDR2 SAAADI. CDR3 length equals 17 residues. The CDR3 loop is CASSEDGTGGPNTEAFF. The CDR3 DNA reads as TGCGCCAGCAGTGAGGATGGGACAGGGGGCCCGAACACTGAAGCTTTCTTT.

This chain joins TRBV14 and TRBJ2-7; 8 nucleotides match TRBD2. Germline-derived CDR1 and CDR2 are SGHDN and FVKESK. The CDR3 sequence is 14 residues long. V was pared by 3 bases and J by 3 bases, with 4 bases of the junction left unmatched. The CDR3 reads CASSQSGRNYEQYF. For the CDR3, the DNA is TGTGCCAGCAGCCAGAGCGGGAGAAACTACGAGCAGTACTTC.

V usage is TRBV11-3 and J usage is TRBJ2-3; TRBD2 agrees at 9 bases. Germline V lookup: CDR1 SGHNT, CDR2 YENEEA. The CDR3 totals 16 residues. Unmatched junction bases numbered 5, after V lost 3 bases and J lost 1 base. In DNA, the CDR3 is TGTGCCAGCAGCTTCTTAGCGGGAGTAGGCACAGATACGCAGTATTTT. Translating gives CASSFLAGVGTDTQYF.

The chain carries TRBV5-1 and TRBJ1-1; a weak D match, TRBD1 (6 bases). Trimming removed 3 bases at V and 2 bases at J, with 11 bases between. The CDR3 consists of 14 residues. Germline assignment: CDR1 SGHRS and CDR2 YFSETQ. This chain's CDR3 is CASSSMDSNTEAFF. The CDR3 DNA follows: TGCGCCAGCAGCTCAATGGACAGCAACACTGAAGCTTTCTTT.

The chain links TRBV28 to TRBJ1-2; TRBD1 is a possible D gene (5 bases). The germline V and J ends were trimmed by 2 bases and 2 bases, with 21 bases remaining between them. Germline lookup yields CDR1 MDHEN and CDR2 SYDVKM. This CDR3 spans 18 amino acids. CDR3 nucleotides: TGTGCCAGCAGTTTAGGACCTTTAAGACAAAAGGGGAACTATGGCTACACCTTC. This sequence encodes CASSLGPLRQKGNYGYTF.

A few counts support this clone. The chain employs TRBV19 and TRBJ2-3; TRBD2 aligns across 8 bases. The CDR3 covers 13 residues. CDR1 and CDR2 (germline): LNHDA, SQIVND (reference sequence). After removal of 4 bases from V and 3 bases from J, the junction contained 0 bases not matched to a gene. The CDR3 region is CASSSGRTDTQYF. Here the CDR3 DNA reads TGTGCCAGTAGTAGCGGGAGGACAGATACGCAGTATTTT. Variable domain in full (rest from reference TRBV19 and TRBJ2-3): DGGITQSPKYLFRKEGQNVTLSCEQNLNHDAMYWYRQDPGQGLRLIYYSQIVNDFQKGDIAEGYSVSREKKESFPLTVTSAQKNPTAFYLCASSSGRTDTQYFGPGTRLTVL.

This clone was recorded once. The chain joins TRBV6-8 to TRBJ1-3, with a tentative D call TRBD1 (5 bases). V shed 10 bases and J shed 0 bases, with 16 bases lying between them. The CDR3 has 15 residues. Per germline, CDR1 MNHGY and CDR2 SAAAGT. The CDR3 DNA reads as TGTGCCATCATCGATCCGACAGTCTCTGGAAACACCATATATTTT. This gives the protein CAIIDPTVSGNTIYF.

The V and J genes are TRBV5-1 and TRBJ2-5; D is perhaps TRBD2 (6 bases). Trimming removed 4 bases at V and 3 bases at J, with 16 bases between. CDR1 is SGHRS and CDR2 is YFSETQ in the germline V gene. The CDR3 has 15 amino acids. CDR3 amino acids: CASSRGTPLEETQYF. CDR3 in DNA: TGCGCCAGCAGCCGGGGGACTCCACTAGAAGAGACCCAGTACTTC.

This clone has just a few counts. The chain couples TRBV19 to TRBJ1-5; 9 nucleotides align to TRBD1. From germline, CDR1 is LNHDA and CDR2 SQIVND (reference sequence). The V segment lost 5 bases and the J segment 4 bases; nucleotides outside the gene matches: 6. The CDR3 length is 15 residues. The CDR3 nucleotides are TGTGCCAGTAGTGCCCAACAGGGGGCTAATCAGCCCCAGCATTTT. This translates into CASSAQQGANQPQHF.

The V gene is TRBV7-6, the J gene TRBJ2-5; 8 bases are a match to TRBD2. This CDR3 is built from 14 residues. Germline V gene lookup returns CDR1 SGHVS and CDR2 FNYEAQ. J gave up 3 bases and V 3 bases, and 3 bases lay outside the gene matches. The CDR3 region has the DNA TGTGCCAGCAGCTTTAATAGCGGGGAAGAGACCCAGTACTTC. Residues: CASSFNSGEETQYF.

This clone was picked up a small number of times. V gene TRBV11-3 combines with J gene TRBJ2-1; 7 bases line up with TRBD1. Germline V gene sequence: CDR1 SGHNT, CDR2 YENEEA. CDR3 length equals 17 residues. The V and J ends lost 1 base and 1 base, in that order; junction bases with no gene match: 7. The CDR3 loop reads CASSLGGTVGSYNEQFF. The CDR3 region has the DNA TGTGCCAGCAGCTTAGGGGGGACAGTGGGATCCTACAATGAGCAGTTCTTC. Supplemented by reference TRBV11-3 and TRBJ2-1, the full variable domain reads EAGVVQSPRYKIIEKKQPVAFWCNPISGHNTLYWYLQNLGQGPELLIRYENEEAVDDSQLPKDRFSAERLKGVDSTLKIQPAELGDSAVYLCASSLGGTVGSYNEQFFGPGTRLTVL.

This clone was counted once. The genes are TRBV15 and TRBJ1-1; D remains unclear. Germline values: CDR1 LNHNV, CDR2 YYDKDF (reference sequence). The V and J ends lost 1 base and 2 bases respectively, with 11 bases between them. This CDR3 contains 15 residues. The CDR3 loop reads CATSRGEALNTEAFF. The CDR3 bases are TGTGCCACCAGCAGAGGTGAAGCACTAAACACTGAAGCTTTCTTT.

V and J are TRBV6-8 and TRBJ2-7; 12 bases agree with TRBD1. Trimming took 8 bases from V and 7 from J; bases not matched to a gene: 9. The germline CDR1 and CDR2 sequences are MNHGY and SAAAGT. This CDR3 spans 14 amino acids. The CDR3 DNA follows: TGTGCCAGCCTTCCGGGACAGGGGGCCGGGGAGCAGTACTTC. Its protein is CASLPGQGAGEQYF.

The chain carries TRBV6-8 and TRBJ2-7; weak D call: TRBD1 (7 bases). There are 12 residues in the CDR3. Trimming pared 5 bases from V and 8 bases from J, leaving 13 bases between. From germline, CDR1 is MNHGY and CDR2 SAAAGT. CDR3 DNA: TGTGCCAGCAGTCGGGGGACAGAGAAGCAGTACTTC. It translates to CASSRGTEKQYF.

This sequence joins TRBV6-8 and TRBJ2-1; 14 nucleotides agree with TRBD2. This CDR3 region has 15 residues. J gave up 8 bases and V 5 bases, and 5 bases lay outside the gene matches. Germline CDR1 reads MNHGY; CDR2 reads SAAAGT. DNA for the CDR3: TGTGCCAGCAGTGGGACTAGCGGGAGCGGGGATGAGCAGTTCTTC. This encodes CASSGTSGSGDEQFF.

The rearrangement joins TRBV5-1 to TRBJ2-2, with D tentatively TRBD2 (6 bases). The V and J ends lost 7 bases and 8 bases respectively, with 18 bases between them. There are 14 residues in the CDR3. Germline assignment: CDR1 SGHRS and CDR2 YFSETQ. The CDR3: CASSGTEGTGELFF. The CDR3 nucleotides are TGCGCCAGCTCCGGGACGGAGGGGACTGGGGAGCTGTTTTTT.

This clone was recorded once. This rearrangement joins TRBV15 to TRBJ2-1; 15 bases are a match to TRBD2. This CDR3 contains 16 residues. Germline CDR1 and CDR2: LNHNV and YYDKDF (reference sequence). V dropped 3 bases and J dropped 11; count of bases not matched to a gene: 8. This chain's CDR3 is CATSRSRTSGRAQQFF. CDR3 bases: TGTGCCACCAGCAGGAGCAGGACTAGCGGGAGGGCCCAGCAGTTCTTC.

This clone appeared once. V is TRBV15 and J is TRBJ1-3; no clear D. The germline V gene encodes CDR1 LNHNV and CDR2 YYDKDF (reference sequence). The CDR3 is 14 amino acids. Trimming removed 6 bases at V and 0 bases at J, with 9 bases between. The chain's CDR3 is CATRTGYSGNTIYF. The CDR3 DNA reads as TGTGCCACCAGGACGGGATACTCTGGAAACACCATATATTTT.

CDR3 DNA: TGTGCCAGCAGAGGAGGGGGCGCTGGGGAAAAACTGTTTTTT. Translation: CASRGGGAGEKLFF. The V call is TRBV6-8, the J call TRBJ1-4; TRBD1 agrees at 7 bases. The CDR3 covers 14 residues. Germline V gene lookup returns CDR1 MNHGY and CDR2 SAAAGT. V lost 6 bases to trimming and J lost 8 bases; unmatched junction nucleotides: 9.